Below, 7 T cell receptor beta chains from the same sample are listed, as sequenced in a study of beta chain features in type 1 diabetes. Every bit of the isolated RNA underwent reverse transcription, so sequencing read expressed TCRB transcripts. Libraries were prepared by immunoSEQ multiplex PCR; TCRdb keeps only in-frame clonotypes and omits some of them. The data hold 220,000 or so clones, with around 65% observed a single time. Sequenced: naive CD4+ T cells from blood. The receptors were gathered from a man aged 30-40 years in good health.

V and J are TRBV9 and TRBJ1-3; D gene unclear. Germline CDR1 is SGDLS and CDR2 is YYNGEE. The CDR3 runs to 14 residues. Trimming cost V 4 bases and J 4 bases, with 12 bases left between them. The CDR3 DNA reads TGTGCCAGCAGCCTGAGAAAAGAGGGAAACACCATATATTTT. Protein product: CASSLRKEGNTIYF.

The chain combines TRBV9 with TRBJ2-3; D is perhaps TRBD2 (6 bases). The germline gives CDR1 SGDLS, CDR2 YYNGEE. This CDR3 region has 16 residues. V shed 1 base and J shed 0 bases, with 12 bases lying between them. CDR3 region: CASSVRTTPSTDTQYF. CDR3 nucleotide sequence: TGTGCCAGCAGCGTACGGACTACCCCTAGCACAGATACGCAGTATTTT.

V gene TRBV9 combines with J gene TRBJ1-1; D might be TRBD1 (5 bases). The CDR3 is made up of 15 amino acids. From germline, CDR1 is SGDLS and CDR2 YYNGEE. Trimming took 0 bases from V and 4 from J, leaving 13 bases between them. CDR3 nucleotide sequence: TGTGCCAGCAGCGTAGACGGCAGGGAATCCACTGAAGCTTTCTTT. Its translation: CASSVDGRESTEAFF.

This sequence joins TRBV25-1 and TRBJ2-1; the D is unclear. The V gene's germline CDR1 is MGHDK and CDR2 SYGVNS. V lost 1 base, J lost 0 bases, and 1 base lay in between. This CDR3 contains 13 residues. The CDR3 nucleotides read TGTGCCAGCAGTGAATTCTCCTACAATGAGCAGTTCTTC. This codes for CASSEFSYNEQFF.

This clone was seen a handful of times. The chain combines TRBV4-3 with TRBJ2-1; 8 bases are a match to TRBD2. The CDR3 sequence is 15 residues long. V gave up 3 bases and J gave up 12 bases; unmatched junction bases: 13. Germline V CDR1 and CDR2: LGHNA, YSLEER. The CDR3 sequence: CASSQAALADKGQFF. The DNA of the CDR3 is TGCGCCAGCAGCCAGGCGGCACTAGCGGACAAAGGGCAGTTCTTC.

The J gene is TRBJ1-2, the V gene TRBV7-2; perhaps TRBD1 as D (6 bases). In germline, CDR1 is SGHTA, CDR2 FQGNSA. V lost 6 bases and J 7 bases, leaving 15 bases between the germline ends. CDR3 length equals 13 residues. The CDR3 loop reads CASRPGGGPGYTF. The CDR3 bases are TGTGCCAGCAGACCCGGAGGGGGTCCTGGCTACACCTTC. Complete variable domain (other parts from reference TRBV7-2 and TRBJ1-2): GAGVSQSPSNKVTEKGKDVELRCDPISGHTALYWYRQSLGQGLEFLIYFQGNSAPDKSGLPSDRFSAERTGGSVSTLTIQRTQQEDSAVYLCASRPGGGPGYTFGSGTRLTVV.

The J gene is TRBJ2-5, the V gene TRBV15; no clear D gene. V was cut by 2 bases and J by 0 bases, with 1 base left in between. Germline V CDR1 and CDR2: LNHNV, YYDKDF (reference sequence). The CDR3 totals 12 residues. The CDR3 DNA reads TGTGCCACCAGCAGACACCAAGAGACCCAGTACTTC. Residues: CATSRHQETQYF.